The sequence of this TCR beta chain was determined in a study of blood T cell repertoires in COVID-19. For the study at large: Some COVID-19 samples were acute and others convalescent; all came from the United States, Italy and Spain. Nucleic acid was either cDNA or gDNA, and it came from T cells, B-cell-depleted T cells, or PBMCs.

Germline CDR1 is SGHVS and CDR2 is FQNEAQ. This CDR3 has 16 residues. V was clipped by 1 base and J by 4 bases, with 14 bases between them. In the authors' workflow: Estimation of nucleated cell counts relied on the amplification of reference gene primers. Data came from immunoSEQ multiplex PCR; TCRdb stores just in-frame clones and leaves some out. The V and J calls and clone size were taken over from that table, and D and trimming were inferred from the DNA. Among more than 200,000 clones, 88% were seen once, and the ten largest hold 0.7%. V gene TRBV7-8 combines with J gene TRBJ1-5; D is undetermined. The source material was peripheral blood. The clonotype comes from a human donor in a cohort sampled during active COVID-19. CDR3 nucleotides: TGTGCCAGCAGCTTAGAAGGGAGCCTTGGGAATCAGCCCCAGCATTTT. Residues: CASSLEGSLGNQPQHF.